This T cell receptor beta chain was profiled in a study of T cells in women clearing cervical HPV infection. Average input was around 1,200 ng genomic DNA for immunoSEQ TCR beta CDR3 amplification. The data were produced by immunoSEQ multiplex PCR, yet TCRdb's version contains in-frame clones alone and is incomplete. The sample table includes 48,000 or so clones. Sequencing was done on a sample of blood buffy coat. The receptor's source is a woman aged 18-70 years with a cervical HPV16 infection that either progressed to CIN3+ or cleared (not recorded which).

CDR3 bases read: TGTGCCAGCAGTGGGCGGGACAGGGGCCATCAGCCC. This encodes CASSGRDRGHQP. The whole CDR3 protein is CASSGRDRGHQPQHF. This chain joins TRBV2 and TRBJ1-5; 10 positions agree with TRBD1. The read falls 3 residues short of the CDR3 end, and the missing part is taken from the germline J gene. CDR3 length equals 15 residues. Germline V gives CDR1 SNHLY, CDR2 FYNNEI. J lost 5 bases, V lost 4 bases, and 5 bases had no gene match.